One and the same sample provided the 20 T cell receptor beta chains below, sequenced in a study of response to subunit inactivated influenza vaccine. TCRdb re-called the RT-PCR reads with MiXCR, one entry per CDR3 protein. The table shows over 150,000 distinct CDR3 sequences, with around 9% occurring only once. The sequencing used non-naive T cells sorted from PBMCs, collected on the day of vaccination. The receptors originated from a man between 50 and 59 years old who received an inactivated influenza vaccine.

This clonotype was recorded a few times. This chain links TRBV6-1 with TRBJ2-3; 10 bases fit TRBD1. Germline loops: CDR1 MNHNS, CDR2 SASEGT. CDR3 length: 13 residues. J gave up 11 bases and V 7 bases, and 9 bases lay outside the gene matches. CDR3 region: CASIRDRGGWQYF. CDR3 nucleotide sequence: TGTGCCAGCATCCGGGACAGGGGAGGATGGCAGTATTTT.

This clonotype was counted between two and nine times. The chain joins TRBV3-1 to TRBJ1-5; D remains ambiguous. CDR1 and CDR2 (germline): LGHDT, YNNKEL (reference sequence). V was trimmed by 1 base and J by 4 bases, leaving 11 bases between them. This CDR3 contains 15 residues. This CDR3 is CASSQVPGGNQPQHF. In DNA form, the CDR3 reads TGTGCCAGCAGCCAAGTCCCCGGAGGGAATCAGCCCCAGCATTTT.

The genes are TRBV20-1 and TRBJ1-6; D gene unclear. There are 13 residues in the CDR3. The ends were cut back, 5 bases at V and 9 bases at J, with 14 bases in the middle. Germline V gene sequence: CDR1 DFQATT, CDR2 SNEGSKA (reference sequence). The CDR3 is CSALQSAVSPLHF. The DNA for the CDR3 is TGCAGTGCTTTACAGAGTGCCGTTTCACCCCTCCACTTT.

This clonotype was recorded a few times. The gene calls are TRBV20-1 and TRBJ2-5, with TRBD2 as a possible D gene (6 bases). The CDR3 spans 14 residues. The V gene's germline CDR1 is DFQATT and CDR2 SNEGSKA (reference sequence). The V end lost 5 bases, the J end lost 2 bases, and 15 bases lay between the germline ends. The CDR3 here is CSAPLSGAQETQYF. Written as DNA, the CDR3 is TGCAGTGCTCCTCTTAGCGGAGCACAAGAGACCCAGTACTTC.

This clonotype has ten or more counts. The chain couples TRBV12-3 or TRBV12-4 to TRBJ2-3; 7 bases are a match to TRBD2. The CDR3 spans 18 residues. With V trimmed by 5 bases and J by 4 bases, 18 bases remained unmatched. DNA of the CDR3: TGTGCCAGCAGTCTCAAAACCGGGACTACGAAATCCCCAGATACGCAGTATTTT. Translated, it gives CASSLKTGTTKSPDTQYF.

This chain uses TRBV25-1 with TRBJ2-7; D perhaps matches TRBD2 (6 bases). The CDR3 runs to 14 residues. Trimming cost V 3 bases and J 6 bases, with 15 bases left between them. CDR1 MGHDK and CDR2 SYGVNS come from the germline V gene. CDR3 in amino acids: CASSEPGEGAEQYF. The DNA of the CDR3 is TGTGCCAGCAGTGAGCCGGGAGAGGGTGCCGAGCAGTACTTC.

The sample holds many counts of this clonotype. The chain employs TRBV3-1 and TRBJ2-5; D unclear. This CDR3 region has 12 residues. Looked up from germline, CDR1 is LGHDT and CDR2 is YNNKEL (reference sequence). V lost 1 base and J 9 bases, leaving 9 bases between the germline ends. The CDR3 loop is CASSQVGIAQYF. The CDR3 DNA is TGTGCCAGCAGCCAAGTCGGTATTGCCCAGTACTTC.

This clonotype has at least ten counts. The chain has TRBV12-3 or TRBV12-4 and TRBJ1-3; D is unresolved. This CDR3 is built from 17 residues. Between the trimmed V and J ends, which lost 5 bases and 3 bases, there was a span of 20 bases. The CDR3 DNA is TGTGCCAGCAGTCCGATAGGGAGTAGGGTCTTTGGAAACACCATATATTTT. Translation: CASSPIGSRVFGNTIYF.

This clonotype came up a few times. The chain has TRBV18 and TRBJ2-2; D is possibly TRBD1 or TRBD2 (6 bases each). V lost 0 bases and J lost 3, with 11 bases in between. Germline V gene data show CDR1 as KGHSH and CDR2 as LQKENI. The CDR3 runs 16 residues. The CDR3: CASSPPRGRDTGELFF. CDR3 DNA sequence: TGTGCCAGCTCACCACCACGGGGGCGAGACACCGGGGAGCTGTTTTTT.

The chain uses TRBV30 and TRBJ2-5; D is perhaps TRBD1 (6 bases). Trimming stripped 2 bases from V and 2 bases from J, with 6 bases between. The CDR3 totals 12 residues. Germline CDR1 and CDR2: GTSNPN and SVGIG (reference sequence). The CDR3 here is CAWSRGQETQYF. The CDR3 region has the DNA TGTGCCTGGAGTAGGGGGCAAGAGACCCAGTACTTC. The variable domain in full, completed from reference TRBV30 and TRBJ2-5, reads SQTIHQWPATLVQPVGSPLSLECTVEGTSNPNLYWYRQAAGRGLQLLFYSVGIGQISSEVPQNLSASRPQDRQFILSSKKLLLSDSGFYLCAWSRGQETQYFGPGTRLLVL.

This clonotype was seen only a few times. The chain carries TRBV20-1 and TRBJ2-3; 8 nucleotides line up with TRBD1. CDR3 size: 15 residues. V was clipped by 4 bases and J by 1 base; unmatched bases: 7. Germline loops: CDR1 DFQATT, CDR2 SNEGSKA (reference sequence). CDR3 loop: CSATSGTGRTDTQYF. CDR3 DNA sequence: TGCAGTGCTACTAGTGGGACAGGCCGCACAGATACGCAGTATTTT.

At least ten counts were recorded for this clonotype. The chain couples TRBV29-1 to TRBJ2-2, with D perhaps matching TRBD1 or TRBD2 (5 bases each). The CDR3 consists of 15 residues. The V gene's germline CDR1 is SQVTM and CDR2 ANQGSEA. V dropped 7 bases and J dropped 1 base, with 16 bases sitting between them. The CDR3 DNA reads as TGCAGCGCCAGAACGGGGACGGGGAACACCGGGGAGCTGTTTTTT. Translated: CSARTGTGNTGELFF.

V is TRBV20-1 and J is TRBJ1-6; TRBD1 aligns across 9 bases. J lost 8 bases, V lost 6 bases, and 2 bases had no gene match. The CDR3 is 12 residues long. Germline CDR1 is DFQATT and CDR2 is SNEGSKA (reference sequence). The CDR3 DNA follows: TGCAGTGCCCGGACAGGGGATTCACCCCTCCACTTT. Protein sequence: CSARTGDSPLHF.

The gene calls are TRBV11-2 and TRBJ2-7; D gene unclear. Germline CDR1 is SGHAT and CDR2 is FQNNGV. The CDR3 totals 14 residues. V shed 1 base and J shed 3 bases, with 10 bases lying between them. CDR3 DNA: TGTGCCAGCAGCTTAGGGACGGAGCTCTACGAGCAGTACTTC. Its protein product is CASSLGTELYEQYF.

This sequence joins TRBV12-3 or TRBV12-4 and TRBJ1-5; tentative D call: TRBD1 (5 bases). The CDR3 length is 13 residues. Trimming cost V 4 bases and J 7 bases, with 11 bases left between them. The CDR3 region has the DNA TGTGCCAGCAGTTCCAGTTGGGGGCAGCCCCAGCATTTT. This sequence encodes CASSSSWGQPQHF.

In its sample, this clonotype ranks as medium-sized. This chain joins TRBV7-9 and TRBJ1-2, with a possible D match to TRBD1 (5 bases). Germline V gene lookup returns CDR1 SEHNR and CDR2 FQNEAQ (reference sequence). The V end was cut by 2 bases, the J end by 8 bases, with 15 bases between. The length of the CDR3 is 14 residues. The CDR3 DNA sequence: TGTGCCAGCAGCTTACTCCAAGGGGAACGGGGCTACACCTTC. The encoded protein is CASSLLQGERGYTF.

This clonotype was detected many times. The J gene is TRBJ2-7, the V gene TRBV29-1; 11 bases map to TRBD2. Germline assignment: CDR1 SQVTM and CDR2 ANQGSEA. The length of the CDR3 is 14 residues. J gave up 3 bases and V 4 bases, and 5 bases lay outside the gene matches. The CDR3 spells CSVVGLAGGYEQYF. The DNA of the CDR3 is TGCAGCGTTGTTGGGCTAGCGGGAGGCTACGAGCAGTACTTC.

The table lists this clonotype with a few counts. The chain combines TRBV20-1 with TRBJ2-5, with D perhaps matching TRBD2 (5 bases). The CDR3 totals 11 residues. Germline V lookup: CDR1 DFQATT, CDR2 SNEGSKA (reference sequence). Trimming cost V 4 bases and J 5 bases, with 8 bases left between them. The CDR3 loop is CSAKGGETQYF. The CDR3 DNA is TGCAGTGCTAAAGGCGGGGAGACCCAGTACTTC.

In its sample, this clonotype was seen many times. The CDR3 protein is CAWNIEGATYEQYF. As DNA, the CDR3 is TGTGCCTGGAATATTGAGGGGGCCACCTACGAGCAGTACTTC. This sequence joins TRBV30 and TRBJ2-7; 7 bases agree with TRBD1. CDR1 is GTSNPN and CDR2 is SVGIG in the germline V gene (reference sequence). The V and J ends lost 4 bases and 2 bases, in that order; junction bases with no gene match: 8. The CDR3 sequence is 14 residues long.

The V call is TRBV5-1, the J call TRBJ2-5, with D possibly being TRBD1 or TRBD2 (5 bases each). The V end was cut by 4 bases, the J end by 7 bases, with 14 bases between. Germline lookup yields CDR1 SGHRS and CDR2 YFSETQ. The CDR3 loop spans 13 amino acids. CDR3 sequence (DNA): TGCGCCAGCAGCCCGGACGGGACCAGGACCCAGTACTTC. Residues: CASSPDGTRTQYF.